A selection of T cell receptor beta chains follows, all from one sample in a study of CD8+ T cells in alopecia areata. The protocol was immunoSEQ multiplex PCR, while the TCRdb copy is restricted to in-frame clones and leaves out a portion. The repertoire holds about 64,000 clones, with 44% as singletons. Sequencing was performed on NKG2D-low CD8+ T cells sorted from blood. The receptors shown here come from a human donor with alopecia areata. The CDR3 runs from the conserved cysteine through the conserved F or W. The D gene is left open where the match is weak. Clone size, where shown, is once, few, many, or a class for clones that have expanded.

d_call clone_size j_call v_call cdr3_aa cdr3_nt
- - TRBJ2-3 TRBV9 CASSEQGSTDTQYF TGTGCCAGCAGCGAACAGGGAAGCACAGATACGCAGTATTTT
TRBD1 - TRBJ2-3 TRBV6-1 CASSEVAGGTDTQYF TGTGCCAGCAGTGAAGTGGCAGGGGGTACAGATACGCAGTATTTT
- few TRBJ2-1 TRBV29-1 CSVEDPRGAYNEQFF TGCAGCGTTGAAGACCCCAGGGGCGCTTACAATGAGCAGTTCTTC
TRBD1 few TRBJ1-4 TRBV7-9 CASSTSGGAPNEKLFF TGTGCCAGCAGCACATCAGGGGGCGCCCCTAATGAAAAACTGTTTTTT
- - TRBJ2-1 TRBV7-8 CASSLNNEQFF TGTGCCAGCAGCCTCAACAATGAGCAGTTCTTC
TRBD1 - TRBJ2-1 TRBV29-1 CSVRDRGLLDNEQFF TGCAGCGTTCGGGACAGGGGGCTGCTCGACAATGAGCAGTTCTTC
- many TRBJ2-7 TRBV29-1 CSVVESPANEQYF TGCAGCGTTGTGGAAAGTCCCGCCAACGAGCAGTACTTC
- - TRBJ1-2 TRBV18 CASSPSDGVYGYTF TGTGCCAGCTCACCTTCGGACGGAGTCTATGGCTACACCTTC
TRBD2 - TRBJ2-3 TRBV5-1 CASSSHSGGTDTQYF TGCGCCAGCAGCTCGCATAGCGGGGGCACAGATACGCAGTATTTT
- medium-sized TRBJ2-1 TRBV6-4 CASSGDSANNEQFF TGTGCCAGCAGTGGTGATAGCGCAAACAATGAGCAGTTCTTC
- - TRBJ2-3 TRBV9 CASSVSGTMLHF TGTGCCAGCAGCGTGTCCGGGACCATGTTGCATTTT
- few TRBJ2-7 TRBV14 CASSQVQGREQYF TGTGCCAGCAGCCAAGTACAGGGCCGTGAGCAGTACTTC
- - TRBJ1-1 TRBV10-3 CAISVTGGLNTEAFF TGTGCCATCAGTGTGACCGGGGGGTTGAACACTGAAGCTTTCTTT
TRBD1 - TRBJ2-7 TRBV14 CASSWGQGGTYEQYF TGTGCCAGCAGCTGGGGACAGGGGGGAACCTACGAGCAGTACTTC
- few TRBJ2-3 TRBV20-1 CSASDNTQYF TGCAGTGCCTCGGATAATACGCAGTATTTT
- - TRBJ1-1 TRBV27 CASSLGGNTEAFF TGTGCCAGCAGCCTCGGTGGGAACACTGAAGCTTTCTTT
- - TRBJ2-7 TRBV30 CAWSGDTYEQYF TGTGCCTGGAGTGGGGACACGTACGAGCAGTACTTC
- - TRBJ1-1 TRBV5-1 CASSNEYTQAFF TGCGCCAGCAGCAACGAATACACTCAAGCTTTCTTT
- few TRBJ2-1 TRBV28 CASSFSDNEQFF TGTGCCAGCAGTTTCTCCGACAATGAGCAGTTCTTC
- - TRBJ2-5 TRBV27 CASSFGPLGTQYF TGTGCCAGCAGTTTTGGTCCGCTCGGGACCCAGTACTTC
TRBD1 - TRBJ2-3 TRBV29-1 CSVDRGRADTQYF TGCAGCGTAGACAGGGGGCGCGCAGATACGCAGTATTTT
- - TRBJ1-3 TRBV29-1 CSVEGWGLYGNTIYF TGCAGCGTTGAAGGGTGGGGACTTTATGGAAACACCATATATTTT
TRBD2 - TRBJ2-7 TRBV7-9 CATNATGTRSYEQYF TGTGCCACAAACGCGACCGGGACTAGGTCCTACGAGCAGTACTTC
- - TRBJ2-4 TRBV27 CASSSIRALGNIQYF TGTGCCAGCAGTTCAATCCGGGCCCTGGGGAACATTCAGTACTTC
- - TRBJ2-2 TRBV7-8 CAHLGGANTGELFF TGTGCCCACCTCGGGGGTGCGAACACCGGGGAGCTGTTTTTT
- medium-sized TRBJ2-1 TRBV29-1 CSVAPTDYNEQFF TGCAGCGTTGCCCCGACAGACTACAATGAGCAGTTCTTC
- - TRBJ2-7 TRBV27 CASSPGHRSYEQYF TGTGCCAGCAGTCCGGGACACCGCTCCTACGAGCAGTACTTC
- few TRBJ2-3 TRBV27 CASSLVRDTDTQYF TGTGCCAGCAGTTTAGTCAGAGACACAGATACGCAGTATTTT
- - TRBJ2-7 TRBV30 CAWNTGLTYEQYF TGTGCCTGGAATACAGGACTCACCTACGAGCAGTACTTC
- - TRBJ1-2 TRBV29-1 CSVVAQEGYTF TGCAGCGTTGTTGCTCAGGAAGGCTACACCTTC
TRBD2 - TRBJ2-7 TRBV7-9 CASSSSGGKYEQYF TGTGCCAGCAGCTCATCGGGAGGGAAGTACGAGCAGTACTTC
TRBD1 - TRBJ2-7 TRBV28 CASGTGGSYEQYF TGTGCCAGCGGGACAGGGGGCTCCTACGAGCAGTACTTC
- few TRBJ1-1 TRBV12-5 CASGLGTEAFF TGTGCTAGTGGCCTGGGCACTGAAGCTTTCTTT
- - TRBJ2-7 TRBV5-4 CASSLPSAGTYEQYF TGTGCCAGCAGCTTGCCTTCGGCGGGGACCTACGAGCAGTACTTC
TRBD1 few TRBJ2-1 TRBV7-9 CASSSSGTGSNEQFF TGTGCCAGCAGCTCCTCCGGGACAGGGTCCAATGAGCAGTTCTTC
- few TRBJ2-1 TRBV19 CASSQEDSSYNEQFF TGTGCCAGTAGTCAAGAGGACAGTTCCTACAATGAGCAGTTCTTC
- - TRBJ2-1 TRBV7-2 CASTLGSHNEQFF TGTGCCAGCACCCTTGGCAGCCACAATGAGCAGTTCTTC
- - TRBJ1-2 TRBV29-1 CSGLRTDEYGYTF TGCAGCGGCCTCAGGACCGATGAATATGGCTACACCTTC
- few TRBJ1-2 TRBV25-1 CASSLRHGTVYGYTF TGTGCCAGCAGCTTACGACATGGAACTGTCTATGGCTACACCTTC
TRBD1 few TRBJ2-1 TRBV29-1 CSVQGANEQFF TGCAGCGTCCAGGGGGCGAATGAGCAGTTCTTC
- few TRBJ2-5 TRBV7-9 CASSSTGEAGETQYF TGTGCCAGCAGCTCTACGGGAGAGGCGGGAGAGACCCAGTACTTC
TRBD1 - TRBJ1-2 TRBV5-1 CASSSWDSNYGYTF TGCGCCAGCAGCTCCTGGGACAGTAACTATGGCTACACCTTC
- once TRBJ2-2 TRBV2 CASSEGRNIGELFF TGTGCCAGCAGTGAAGGCCGGAACATCGGGGAGCTGTTTTTT
TRBD2 - TRBJ2-2 TRBV7-3 CASSSRDYLNTGELFF TGTGCCAGCAGCTCGCGGGACTACCTGAACACCGGGGAGCTGTTTTTT
- - TRBJ1-4 TRBV20-1 CSARAGEKLFF TGCAGTGCTAGGGCTGGTGAAAAACTGTTTTTT
- - TRBJ2-3 TRBV5-1 CASSFGYSSTDTQYF TGCGCCAGCAGCTTCGGATATTCTAGCACAGATACGCAGTATTTT
- - TRBJ1-2 TRBV29-1 CSLRGSGDYGYTF TGCAGCCTAAGGGGTTCCGGGGACTATGGCTACACCTTC
- - TRBJ2-2 TRBV6-5 CASSSGVVAGELFF TGTGCCAGCAGTTCCGGGGTCGTAGCCGGGGAGCTGTTTTTT
- - TRBJ2-7 TRBV25-1 CASSPSRTYEQYF TGTGCCAGCAGTCCCTCGCGGACCTACGAGCAGTACTTC
- - TRBJ2-1 TRBV9 CASSVGSEQFF TGTGCCAGCAGCGTAGGTAGTGAGCAGTTCTTC
- - TRBJ2-1 TRBV30 CAWSKSSYNEQFF TGTGCCTGGTCTAAGAGCTCCTACAATGAGCAGTTCTTC
TRBD2 few TRBJ2-1 TRBV11-2 CASSLGGGYNEQFF TGTGCCAGCAGCTTAGGGGGGGGATACAATGAGCAGTTCTTC
- few TRBJ2-1 TRBV4-1 CASSQEGYNEQFF TGCGCCAGCAGCCAAGAAGGCTACAATGAGCAGTTCTTC
TRBD2 - TRBJ2-1 TRBV5-1 CASSLVGDYYNEQFF TGCGCCAGCAGCTTGGTTGGGGACTACTACAATGAGCAGTTCTTC
TRBD2 - TRBJ2-1 TRBV4-3 CASSKIAGLYNEQFF TGCGCCAGCAGCAAAATAGCGGGACTCTACAATGAGCAGTTCTTC
- - TRBJ2-7 TRBV6-1 CASSETGDEQYF TGTGCCAGCAGTGAGACAGGAGACGAGCAGTACTTC
- few TRBJ1-6 TRBV9 CASSVGSGGSPLHF TGTGCCAGCAGCGTGGGATCGGGAGGGTCACCCCTCCACTTT